This T cell receptor (beta chain) was retrieved from a study of T cells expressing NK-cell markers (dated by TCRdb to 2020 to 2022). Turning to the overall study: Three sorted T-cell subsets (CD3+CD56+NKG2C+, CD3+CD56+NKG2C- and CD3+CD56-NKG2C+) from several donors had their TCR beta-chain repertoires profiled. Of the eight sequenced donors, seven were found to be HCMV-seropositive and one was found to be HCMV-seronegative. Randomly selected healthy volunteers, three men and five women, were used as the eight sequenced donors. Illumina HiSeq 2000/2500, MiSeq or NextSeq was used to sequence libraries as 2 x 150 bp reads. Findings and caveats that apply to the study as a whole: Whether the expanded NKG2C-expressing T cell clones were specific for HCMV antigens remained unclear. In five to seven donors, the dominant CD3+CD56+NKG2C+ clonotypes were among the top 10 CD8+ clonotypes and accounted for roughly 1.0-7.5% of CD8+ T cells. Those dominant clonotypes were again the most abundant among CD3+CD56-NKG2C+ cells in four donors, at about 25-60.1%.

As concerns this clonotype: The antigen it recognizes is unknown.

A commercial ELISA kit detecting HCMV-specific IgG in serum was used to determine HCMV serostatus. Peripheral blood mononuclear cells were isolated from blood by Ficoll density gradient centrifugation. From the cysteine through the phenylalanine, the CDR3 covers 14 amino acids. No DNA appears here. Per the germline V gene, SGHRS is the CDR1 and YFSETQ is the CDR2. TCRdb lists the instrument as Illumina HiSeq 2000. The TCR beta cDNA libraries were made using 5'RACE template switching, a step that added both a universal primer site and unique molecular identifiers. cDNA synthesis was primed from the TCR beta constant segment, followed by two successive PCR amplification steps. In the original analysis: MIGEC handled demultiplexing of the reads and grouping by UMI, while MiTCR was used to assemble and quantify clonotypes. To exclude erroneous sequences, any TCR cDNA sequence not supported by at least two reads was discarded. The tcR package was used for downstream repertoire analysis, and clonotypes were matched between fractions using CDR3 nucleotide sequence together with V segment. Antigen specificity was annotated against VDJdb with VDJmatch, allowing one amino acid substitution in CDR3. TCRdb reprocessed the reads into one record per CDR3 protein sequence, lacking DNA. Here the V and J calls rest on TCRdb's processing, not on the authors' analysis. The sample has roughly 390,000 distinct CDR3 sequences on record. The top ten hold roughly 10% of the sample.

The specimen sequenced was blood T cells: a sorted CD56 or NKG2C T cell subset, CD4+ or CD8+ T cells, or bulk PBMC T cells (not recorded which). The chain is made from TRBV5-1 and TRBJ1-1. The origin of this receptor is a woman in her 50s in good health. Donor details come from another sample of the same person, matched by shared clones. This receptor carries the CDR3 CASSWRSMNTEAFF.